This TCR beta chain was identified in a study of CD8 T cells in ankylosing spondylitis (dated by TCRdb to 2016 to 2017). Study-level background: The study profiled T cell receptor beta repertoires in healthy donors and ankylosing spondylitis patients to find disease-linked TCR variants. The whole study cohort included over a hundred healthy donors and 20 to 30 ankylosing spondylitis patients. Peripheral blood samples were taken, and synovial fluid was additionally collected from ankylosing spondylitis patients.

Instrument used: Illumina HiSeq 2500. Quantitative 5'-RACE with molecular barcodes was used to prepare TCR beta libraries. The study's own analysis went as follows. A new computational method, built on a probabilistic model of VDJ rearrangement, was used to identify disease-linked TCR variants. TCRdb reworked the public reads: Q25 trimming with fastp, MiXCR clone assembly, productive beta chains retained. Every entry covers one CDR3 protein and lists the most common genes and DNA from its rows. The V and J calls here are based on TCRdb, not the publication. The sample table holds some 340,000 distinct CDR3 sequences, of which approximately 15% were seen once. Of the sample, 1.1% is held by the ten largest clones. Here is what the overall study found, with its caveats: In peripheral blood, the disease-linked clones were found at relatively low frequencies and had a CD8+ phenotype. A TCR beta motif of about 8 highly homologous amino acid variants appeared characteristic of blood from ankylosing spondylitis patients. The disease-linked clones were reported to be significantly enriched in matched synovial fluid samples from ankylosing spondylitis patients. Some of the motif variants had been reported before in the synovial fluid and blood of reactive arthritis patients, a finding that suggests common disease-initiation mechanisms.

At the junction V is shortened by 2 bases and J by 4 bases; bases outside the gene matches: 4. The CDR3 has 15 amino acids, counting the end cysteine and phenylalanine. CDR3 DNA is the only sequence kept; it has 45 bases, read in frame from the first base. The germline V gene provides CDR1 MNHEY and CDR2 SVGAGI. Note on this clonotype: Its antigen is currently not known. The record has no base qualities; no much larger clone is one base away.

Sequencing used blood, either unsorted or a sorted T cell fraction (not recorded which). The receptor comes from a male donor with ankylosing spondylitis or in good health (not recorded which). In this chain, TRBV6-5 is recombined with TRBJ2-2; 7 of the junction bases match TRBD2. The DNA reads as follows: TGTGCCAGCAGTTACAGGGACTACCTCACCGGGGAGCTGTTTTTT. This codes for CASSYRDYLTGELFF.